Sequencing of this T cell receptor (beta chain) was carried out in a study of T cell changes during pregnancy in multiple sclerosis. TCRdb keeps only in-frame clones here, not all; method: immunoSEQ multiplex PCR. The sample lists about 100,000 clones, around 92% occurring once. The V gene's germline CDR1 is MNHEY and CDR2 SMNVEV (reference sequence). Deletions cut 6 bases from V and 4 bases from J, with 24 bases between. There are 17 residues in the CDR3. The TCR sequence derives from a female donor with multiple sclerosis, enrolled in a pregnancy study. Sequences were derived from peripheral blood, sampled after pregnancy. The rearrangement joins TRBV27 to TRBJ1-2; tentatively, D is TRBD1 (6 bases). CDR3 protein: CASRNRGHSLPFYGYTF. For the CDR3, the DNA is TGTGCCAGCAGAAACCGGGGACACAGTCTTCCCTTCTATGGCTACACCTTC.